This T cell receptor beta chain was observed in a study of OX40 agonist ivuxolimab in advanced cancers. TCRdb's table, derived via immunoSEQ multiplex PCR, lists solely in-frame clones and lacks some. The table has approximately 50,000 clones, 85% to 90% seen once. CDR1 is SGHTS, CDR2 YDEGEE, per germline. V lost 6 bases to trimming and J lost 2 bases, with 12 bases between them. This CDR3 region has 13 residues. The rearrangement joins TRBV5-8 to TRBJ2-7, with D perhaps matching TRBD2 (5 bases). The origin of this receptor is an adult with an advanced solid tumor such as melanoma, head and neck, liver or kidney cancer. Sequenced material: CD4+ or CD8+ T cells sorted from blood, taken in a trial of the OX40 agonist ivuxolimab. CDR3 nucleotides: TGTGCCAGCACCAACGGGGTAACCTACGAGCAGTACTTC. This sequence encodes CASTNGVTYEQYF.